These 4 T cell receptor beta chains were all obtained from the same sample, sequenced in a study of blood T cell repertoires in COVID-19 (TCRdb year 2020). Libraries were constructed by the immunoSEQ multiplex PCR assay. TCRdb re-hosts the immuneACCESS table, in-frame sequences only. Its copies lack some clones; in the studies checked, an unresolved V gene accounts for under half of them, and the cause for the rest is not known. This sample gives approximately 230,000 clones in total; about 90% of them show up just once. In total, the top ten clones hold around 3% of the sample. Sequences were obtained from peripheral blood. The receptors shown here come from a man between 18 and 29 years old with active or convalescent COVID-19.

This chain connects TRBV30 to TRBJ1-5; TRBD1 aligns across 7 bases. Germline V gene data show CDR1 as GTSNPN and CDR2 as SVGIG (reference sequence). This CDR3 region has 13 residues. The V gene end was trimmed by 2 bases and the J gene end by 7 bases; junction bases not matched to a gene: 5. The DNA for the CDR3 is TGTGCCTGGAGTCGTGACAGGGACCAGCCCCAGCATTTT. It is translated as CAWSRDRDQPQHF.

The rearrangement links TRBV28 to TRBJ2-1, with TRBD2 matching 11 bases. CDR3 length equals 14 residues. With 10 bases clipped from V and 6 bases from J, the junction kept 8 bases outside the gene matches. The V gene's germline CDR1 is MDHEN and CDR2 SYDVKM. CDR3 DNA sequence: TGTGCCACCGTACTAGCGGGAGAGTCCAATGAGCAGTTCTTC. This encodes CATVLAGESNEQFF.

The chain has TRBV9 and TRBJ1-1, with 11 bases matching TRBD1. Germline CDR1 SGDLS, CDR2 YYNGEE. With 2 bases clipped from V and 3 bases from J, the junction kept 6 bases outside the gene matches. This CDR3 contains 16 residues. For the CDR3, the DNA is TGTGCCAGCAGCGTCTTTCCGGGACAGGGGGACACTGAAGCTTTCTTT. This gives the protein CASSVFPGQGDTEAFF.

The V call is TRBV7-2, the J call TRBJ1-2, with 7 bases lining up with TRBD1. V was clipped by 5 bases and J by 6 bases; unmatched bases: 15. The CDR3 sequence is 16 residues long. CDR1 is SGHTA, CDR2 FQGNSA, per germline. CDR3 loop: CASSKNRGGWLDGYTF. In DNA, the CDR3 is TGTGCCAGCAGCAAGAACAGGGGTGGGTGGCTCGATGGCTACACCTTC.